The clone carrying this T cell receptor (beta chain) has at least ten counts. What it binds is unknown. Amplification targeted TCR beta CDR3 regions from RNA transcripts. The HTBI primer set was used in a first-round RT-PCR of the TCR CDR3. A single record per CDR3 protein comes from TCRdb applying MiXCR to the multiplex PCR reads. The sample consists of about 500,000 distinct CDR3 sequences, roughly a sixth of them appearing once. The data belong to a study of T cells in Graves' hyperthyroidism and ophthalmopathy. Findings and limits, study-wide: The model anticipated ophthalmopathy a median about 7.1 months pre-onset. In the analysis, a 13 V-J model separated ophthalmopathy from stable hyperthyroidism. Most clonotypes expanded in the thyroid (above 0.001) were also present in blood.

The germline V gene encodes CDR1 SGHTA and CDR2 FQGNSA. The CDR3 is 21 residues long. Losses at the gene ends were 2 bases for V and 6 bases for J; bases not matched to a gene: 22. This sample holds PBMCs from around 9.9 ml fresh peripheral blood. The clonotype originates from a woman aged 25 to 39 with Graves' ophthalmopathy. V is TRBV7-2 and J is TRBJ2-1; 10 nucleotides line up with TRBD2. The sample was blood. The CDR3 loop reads CASSLRWDRKASSGSLNEQFF. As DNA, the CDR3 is TGTGCCAGCAGCTTAAGGTGGGACAGGAAAGCCTCTAGCGGGAGTCTCAATGAGCAGTTCTTC.